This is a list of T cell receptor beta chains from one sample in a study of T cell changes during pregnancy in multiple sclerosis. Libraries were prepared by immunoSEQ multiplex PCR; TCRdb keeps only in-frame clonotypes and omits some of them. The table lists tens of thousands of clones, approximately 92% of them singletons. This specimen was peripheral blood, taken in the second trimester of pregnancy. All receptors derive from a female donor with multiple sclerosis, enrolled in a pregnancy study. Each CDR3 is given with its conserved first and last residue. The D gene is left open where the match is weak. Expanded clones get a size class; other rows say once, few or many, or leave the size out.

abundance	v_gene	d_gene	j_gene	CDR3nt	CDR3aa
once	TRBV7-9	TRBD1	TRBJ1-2	TGTGCCAGCAGCTTAGCCGGGACAGGTACTAATTATGGCTACACCTTC	CASSLAGTGTNYGYTF
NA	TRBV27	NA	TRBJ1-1	TGTGCCAGCAGACCTCGCAGAAGGAGCTCAAACACTGAAGCTTTCTTT	CASRPRRRSSNTEAFF
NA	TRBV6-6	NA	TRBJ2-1	TGTGCCAGCAGCCTTCCTGGGAGCTCCTACAATGAGCAGTTCTTC	CASSLPGSSYNEQFF
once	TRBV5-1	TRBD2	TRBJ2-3	TGCGCCAGCAGCTTGACTAGCGGGGGGCCTTCCACAGATACGCAGTATTTT	CASSLTSGGPSTDTQYF
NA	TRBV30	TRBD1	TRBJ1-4	TGTGCCTGGAGAAGGCTGCAGGGGGCTACTGAAAAACTGTTTTTT	CAWRRLQGATEKLFF
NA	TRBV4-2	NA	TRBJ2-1	TGTGCCAGCAGCCAAGTACGAGGGAGCTCCTACAATGAGCAGTTCTTC	CASSQVRGSSYNEQFF
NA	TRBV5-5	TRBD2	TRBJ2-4	TGTGCCAGCAGCTTGAGACGGGAGGTGGACATTCAGTACTTC	CASSLRREVDIQYF
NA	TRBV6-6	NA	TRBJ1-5	TGTGCCAGCAGCCTCCAGGGGAATCAGCCCCAGCATTTT	CASSLQGNQPQHF
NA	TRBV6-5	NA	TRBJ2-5	TGTGCCAGCAGTTACTCACGGTCAGGGGACGTGGAGACCCAGTACTTC	CASSYSRSGDVETQYF
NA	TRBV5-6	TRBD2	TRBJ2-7	TGTGCCAGCAGCTTGGGTGGTAGCGGGGCCTACGAGCAGTACTTC	CASSLGGSGAYEQYF
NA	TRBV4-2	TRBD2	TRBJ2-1	TGTGCCAGCAGCCACGGGACTAGCGGGGGGCTCAATGAGCAGTTCTTC	CASSHGTSGGLNEQFF
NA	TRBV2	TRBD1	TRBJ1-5	TGTGCCAGCAGCTATAAGGACAGGGGGAGAGACAATCAGCCCCAGCATTTT	CASSYKDRGRDNQPQHF
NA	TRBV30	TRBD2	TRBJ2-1	TGTGCCTGGAGTTGGGCTAGCGGTATGTACAATGAGCAGTTCTTC	CAWSWASGMYNEQFF
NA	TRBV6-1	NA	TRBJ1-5	TGTGCCAGCAGTGTACAGGGTTCGTGGCATCAGCCCCAGCATTTT	CASSVQGSWHQPQHF
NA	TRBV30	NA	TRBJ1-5	TGTGCCTGGAGTGTAAGGCAGGGGAATCAGCCCCAGCATTTT	CAWSVRQGNQPQHF
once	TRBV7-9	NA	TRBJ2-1	TGTGCCAGCAGCTTAAATACAGCGGATGAGCAGTTCTTC	CASSLNTADEQFF
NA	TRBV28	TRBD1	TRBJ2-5	TGTGCCAGCAGCGACGCCGGGACAGGGGTACAAGAGACCCAGTACTTC	CASSDAGTGVQETQYF
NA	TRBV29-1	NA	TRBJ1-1	TGCAGCCCTTACAATGGACAGATCACTGAAGCTTTCTTT	CSPYNGQITEAFF
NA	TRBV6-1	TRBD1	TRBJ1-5	TGTGCCAGCAGGGGACAGGGTACAACACAGCCCCAGCATTTT	CASRGQGTTQPQHF
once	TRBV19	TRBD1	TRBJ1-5	TGTGCCAGTAGTATCGACAGGGAGACGCCCCAGCATTTT	CASSIDRETPQHF
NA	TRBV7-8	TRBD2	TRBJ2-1	TGTGCCAGCAGCCAGACTAGCGGGAGGGTAAATGAGCAGTTCTTC	CASSQTSGRVNEQFF
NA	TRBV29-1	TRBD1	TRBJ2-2	TGCAGCGTTTTACAGGGGGGTCGCGCCGGGGAGCTGTTTTTT	CSVLQGGRAGELFF
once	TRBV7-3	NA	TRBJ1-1	TGTGCCAGCCAAGGACAGCAGAACACTGAAGCTTTCTTT	CASQGQQNTEAFF
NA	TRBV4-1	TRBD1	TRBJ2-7	TGCGCCAGCAGCCAGGCACCGACAGGGTACGAGCAGTACTTC	CASSQAPTGYEQYF
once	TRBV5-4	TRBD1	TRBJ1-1	TGTGCCAGCAGCTCCGGACAGGGGTCTTCTACTGAAGCTTTCTTT	CASSSGQGSSTEAFF
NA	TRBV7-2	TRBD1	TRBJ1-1	TGTGCCAGCAGCTACCCCCGGGACAGGGGCCCCGTTGAAGCTTTCTTT	CASSYPRDRGPVEAFF
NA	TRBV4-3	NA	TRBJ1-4	TGCGCCAGCAGCCAAGAGGGGCGAAGGGATGAAAAACTGTTTTTT	CASSQEGRRDEKLFF
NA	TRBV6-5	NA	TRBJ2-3	TGTGCCAGCAGTTACTCGAGGCCAAACACAGATACGCAGTATTTT	CASSYSRPNTDTQYF
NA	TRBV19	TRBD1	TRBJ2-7	TGTGCCAGTAGTATCGGGACAGCTTCCTACGAGCAGTACTTC	CASSIGTASYEQYF
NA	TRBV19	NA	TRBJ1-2	TGTGCCAGTACCAGAGGGGGATACTTCTATGGCTACACCTTC	CASTRGGYFYGYTF
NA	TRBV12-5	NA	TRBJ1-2	TGTGCTAGTGGCCATGGAAAGGACAGCATCTATGGCTACACCTTC	CASGHGKDSIYGYTF
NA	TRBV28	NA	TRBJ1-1	TGTGCCAGCAGTTTAGGCTCCGTGGAAGCTTTCTTT	CASSLGSVEAFF
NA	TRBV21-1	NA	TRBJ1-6	TGTGCCAGCAGCAAAACCGGGACAAGGAATAATTCACCCCTCCACTTT	CASSKTGTRNNSPLHF
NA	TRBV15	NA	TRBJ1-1	TGTGCCACCAGCAGAGATTCTCAGGGTATGAACACTGAAGCTTTCTTT	CATSRDSQGMNTEAFF
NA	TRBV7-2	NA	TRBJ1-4	TGTGCCAGCAGACGCTACAGGGATCTGAATGAAAAACTGTTTTTT	CASRRYRDLNEKLFF
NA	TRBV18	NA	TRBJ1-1	TGTGCCAGCTCAGGGGAAGTGTGGGGACAAAACACTGAAGCTTTCTTT	CASSGEVWGQNTEAFF
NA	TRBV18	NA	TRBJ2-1	TGTGCCAGCTCACCCCGGTATCATGAGCAGTTCTTC	CASSPRYHEQFF